A selection of T cell receptor beta chains follows, all from one sample in a study of cytomegalovirus exposure and HLA in healthy donors. Data came from immunoSEQ multiplex PCR; TCRdb stores just in-frame clones and leaves some out. This table holds about 67,000 clones. The sample taken for sequencing was PBMCs. The receptor set was obtained from a boy younger than 18 in good health and CMV-seronegative. CDR3s include the opening cysteine and the closing phenylalanine or tryptophan.

v_call cdr3_aa
TRBV6-5 CASSYPGAYGYTF
TRBV10-3 CAISESKGETQYF
TRBV7-2 CASSLAGAASTYEQYF
TRBV7-9 CASSLGGGANYGYTF
TRBV9 CASSVGEGGQRNTEAFF
TRBV6-5 CASSNPTGPRYEQYF
TRBV2 CASSEQGGGNYEQYF
TRBV18 CASSPPGLAGGNEQFF
TRBV2 CASMTGQRKAFF
TRBV7-9 CASTPDRGNYGYTF
TRBV25-1 CASSGGGANIQYF
TRBV25-1 CASSAHRTGLGGYTF
TRBV25-1 CASRLTGTGDLEQYF
TRBV19 CASNIQGWHGYTF
TRBV4-1 CASSQEGPRSGVFF
TRBV15 CATSRGGQGPHTEAFF
TRBV5-4 CASSLGTGPAYGYTF
TRBV6-5 CASSSATGTAVYEQYF
TRBV14 CASSTGPQATNEKLFF
TRBV7-9 CASSGGTPRIPGANVLTF
TRBV19 CASLPELSNQPQHF
TRBV29-1 CSVGQGGYTF
TRBV7-2 CASSLYTGNQPQHF
TRBV27 CASSTGTLYEQYF
TRBV29-1 CSVAGLGGNTIYF
TRBV30 CAWSPGHSQETQYF
TRBV15 CATSRRTRGEGHEQFF
TRBV19 CASSIAGGLYTQYF
TRBV14 CASSLLTGSNEKLFF
TRBV14 CASSPGQNTEAFF
TRBV7-6 CASSQIQGGREKLFF
TRBV14 CASGGQLYGYTF
TRBV5-6 CASSPPGLAGGSSYNEQFF
TRBV7-9 CASSLPLNTGELFF
TRBV7-6 CASSLRSGDEQYF
TRBV5-1 CASSLVQGGDEKLFF
TRBV4-2 CASSQVLAASSYNEQFF
TRBV29-1 CSAKGGGGGPRYGYTF
TRBV6-5 CASSSPGRDEQYF
TRBV7-2 CASSPDRENQPQHF
TRBV7-2 CASRGQGGMNTEAFF
TRBV4-2 CASSQELAGPNEQFF
TRBV7-2 CASSLVLQDRGGEQYF
TRBV18 CASSLNPGLAGRSSYNEQFF
TRBV29-1 CSVIEGAAAEAFF